Presented here are 29 T cell receptor beta chains from one specimen sequenced in a study of cytomegalovirus exposure and HLA in healthy donors. Primers included in the PCR were 60 Vbeta and 13 Jbeta primers. Profiling relied on immunoSEQ multiplex PCR, and the TCRdb table lists in-frame clones only, not all of them. The data hold around 150,000 clones, with under 75% observed a single time. The sequencing sample was made of PBMCs. These TCRs come from a man aged 35 to 55 in good health and CMV-seropositive.

The chain combines TRBV2 with TRBJ1-1; tentative D call: TRBD1 (5 bases). Germline V gene data show CDR1 as SNHLY and CDR2 as FYNNEI. The CDR3 is made up of 14 amino acids. V was cut by 4 bases and J by 5 bases, with 14 bases left in between. This CDR3 is CASSVSRAETEAFF. In nucleotides, the CDR3 is TGTGCCAGCAGTGTAAGCAGGGCGGAGACTGAAGCTTTCTTT. Based on the CDR3 plus reference TRBV2 and TRBJ1-1, the full variable domain is EPEVTQTPSHQVTQMGQEVILRCVPISNHLYFYWYRQILGQKVEFLVSFYNNEISEKSEIFDDQFSVERPDGSNFTLKIRSTKLEDSAMYFCASSVSRAETEAFFGQGTRLTVV.

V is TRBV11-2 and J is TRBJ2-7; weak D call: TRBD2 (5 bases). Trimming pared 5 bases from V and 3 bases from J, leaving 14 bases between. CDR1 SGHAT and CDR2 FQNNGV come from the germline V gene. The CDR3 extends over 14 amino acids. The CDR3 nucleotides read TGTGCCAGCAGCCCACCTAGCACACTCTACGAGCAGTACTTC. Translated: CASSPPSTLYEQYF.

The chain joins TRBV11-2 to TRBJ2-2, with 14 bases lining up with TRBD2. Germline V gene sequence: CDR1 SGHAT, CDR2 FQNNGV. V dropped 5 bases and J dropped 6; count of bases not matched to a gene: 2. The CDR3 sequence is 15 residues long. CDR3 DNA sequence: TGTGCCAGCAGCAGGACTAGCGGGGGGCCCGGGGAGCTGTTTTTT. It yields the protein CASSRTSGGPGELFF. The complete variable domain, with remaining parts taken from reference TRBV11-2 and TRBJ2-2, reads EAGVAQSPRYKIIEKRQSVAFWCNPISGHATLYWYQQILGQGPKLLIQFQNNGVVDDSQLPKDRFSAERLKGVDSTLKIQPAKLEDSAVYLCASSRTSGGPGELFFGEGSRLTVL.

A few counts support this clone. The rearrangement links TRBV7-2 to TRBJ1-1, with a possible D match to TRBD1 (5 bases). CDR3 length: 15 amino acids. The V and J ends lost 5 bases and 5 bases respectively, with 18 bases between them. The germline gives CDR1 SGHTA, CDR2 FQGNSA. CDR3 nucleotides: TGTGCCAGCAGCCCCCCGACAGAAAGGTGGACTGAAGCTTTCTTT. Encoded protein: CASSPPTERWTEAFF.

This rearrangement joins TRBV19 to TRBJ2-6; 7 bases are shared with TRBD2. V shed 6 bases, J shed 1 base, and the junction held 9 bases outside the gene matches. The germline gives CDR1 LNHDA, CDR2 SQIVND (reference sequence). This CDR3 comprises 17 residues. The CDR3 sequence: CASRPSGEGSGANVLTF. The CDR3 DNA is TGTGCCAGTAGACCCTCGGGGGAGGGATCTGGGGCCAACGTCCTGACTTTC.

The chain is built from TRBV30 and TRBJ2-5; TRBD1 matches at 8 bases. Germline CDR1 reads GTSNPN; CDR2 reads SVGIG (reference sequence). This CDR3 has 13 amino acids. V gave up 5 bases and J gave up 5 bases; unmatched junction bases: 7. CDR3 in amino acids: CAWDRGFGETQYF. The CDR3 DNA reads TGTGCCTGGGACAGGGGCTTCGGGGAGACCCAGTACTTC.

The V and J genes are TRBV13 and TRBJ1-5; D remains ambiguous. The length of the CDR3 is 15 residues. Germline CDR1 PRHDT, CDR2 FYEKMQ (reference sequence). V was cut by 0 bases and J by 2 bases, with 8 bases left in between. CDR3 region: CASSLGTKRNQPQHF. The DNA for the CDR3 is TGTGCCAGCAGCTTAGGGACAAAACGCAATCAGCCCCAGCATTTT. Full variable domain (outside the CDR3, taken from reference TRBV13 and TRBJ1-5): AAGVIQSPRHLIKEKRETATLKCYPIPRHDTVYWYQQGPGQDPQFLISFYEKMQSDKGSIPDRFSAQQFSDYHSELNMSSLELGDSALYFCASSLGTKRNQPQHFGDGTRLSIL.

V is TRBV7-8 and J is TRBJ1-1; 8 bases map to TRBD1. Germline CDR1 reads SGHVS; CDR2 reads FQNEAQ. The CDR3 has 17 residues. Trimming cost V 2 bases and J 0 bases; bases outside gene matches: 8. CDR3 sequence reads: CASSLFSQGAMNTEAFF. In nucleotides, the CDR3 is TGTGCCAGCAGCTTATTCTCCCAGGGGGCGATGAACACTGAAGCTTTCTTT.

This clone was seen a handful of times. This CDR3 reads CASSVAGMNTEAFF. CDR3 DNA sequence: TGTGCCAGCAGCGTAGCAGGGATGAACACTGAAGCTTTCTTT. V usage is TRBV9 and J usage is TRBJ1-1; maybe TRBD1 (5 bases). This CDR3 is built from 14 residues. V gave up 0 bases and J gave up 0 bases, with 6 bases separating them. In germline, CDR1 is SGDLS, CDR2 YYNGEE.

This chain connects TRBV11-2 to TRBJ2-2; D might be TRBD1 (5 bases). The CDR3 consists of 14 residues. CDR1 and CDR2 from the germline V gene are SGHAT and FQNNGV. The V and J ends lost 11 bases and 0 bases respectively, with 13 bases between them. The CDR3 is CASCWTPNTGELFF. The DNA for the CDR3 is TGTGCCTCCTGCTGGACACCGAACACCGGGGAGCTGTTTTTT.

This sequence joins TRBV5-1 and TRBJ2-2, with TRBD1 identical over 10 bases. The CDR3 is 18 residues long. Trimming removed 5 bases from V and 0 bases from J; junction bases left unmatched: 10. CDR1 and CDR2 from the germline V gene are SGHRS and YFSETQ. This CDR3 is CASRLPGQGRTNTGELFF. The CDR3 nucleotides read TGCGCCAGCAGACTACCGGGACAGGGGAGGACGAACACCGGGGAGCTGTTTTTT.

This clone was picked up one time. The chain employs TRBV9 and TRBJ2-5, with D possibly TRBD2 on 7 matching bases. Deletions cut 4 bases from V and 0 bases from J, with 13 bases between. The germline V gene has CDR1 SGDLS and CDR2 YYNGEE. The CDR3 loop spans 15 amino acids. The CDR3 here is CASSPGGGDQETQYF. The CDR3 DNA reads TGTGCCAGCAGCCCTGGCGGGGGCGACCAAGAGACCCAGTACTTC. Filled out from reference TRBV9 and TRBJ2-5, the complete variable domain reads DSGVTQTPKHLITATGQRVTLRCSPRSGDLSVYWYQQSLDQGLQFLIQYYNGEERAKGNILERFSAQQFPDLHSELNLSSLELGDSALYFCASSPGGGDQETQYFGPGTRLLVL.

The chain links TRBV5-1 to TRBJ1-6, with D possibly TRBD1 on 6 matching bases. V lost 4 bases and J lost 9, with 14 bases in between. In germline, CDR1 is SGHRS, CDR2 YFSETQ. The length of the CDR3 is 14 residues. The DNA of the CDR3 is TGCGCCAGCAGCCTGGACCTGACAGGTTCACCCCTCCACTTT. Protein product: CASSLDLTGSPLHF.

The chain recombines TRBV9 with TRBJ2-1; TRBD1 agrees at 10 bases. J was trimmed by 10 bases and V by 4 bases; bases with no gene match: 5. Germline V gives CDR1 SGDLS, CDR2 YYNGEE. This CDR3 has 13 residues. The CDR3, as DNA: TGTGCCAGCAGCCTCCAGACAGGGGGCGAGCAGTTCTTC. This encodes CASSLQTGGEQFF.

The chain has TRBV6-5 and TRBJ1-2; 7 positions match TRBD1. The V gene end was trimmed by 6 bases and the J gene end by 6 bases; junction bases not matched to a gene: 13. The CDR3 contains 15 residues. Germline loops: CDR1 MNHEY, CDR2 SVGAGI. In DNA form, the CDR3 reads TGTGCCAGCAGCGCGCAAACACAGGGGAACGATGGCTACACCTTC. It specifies CASSAQTQGNDGYTF.

The chain has TRBV6-6 and TRBJ2-7; D is undetermined. Germline V gene sequence: CDR1 MNHNY, CDR2 SVGAGI (reference sequence). Trimming stripped 6 bases from V and 3 bases from J, with 12 bases between. The CDR3 has 13 residues. The CDR3 loop reads CASSRGGYYEQYF. The CDR3 bases are TGTGCCAGCAGCCGAGGCGGCTACTACGAGCAGTACTTC.

V gene TRBV6-1 combines with J gene TRBJ2-7; 10 bases fit TRBD1. Trimming took 5 bases from V and 3 from J; bases not matched to a gene: 7. The CDR3 covers 15 residues. The germline CDR1 and CDR2 sequences are MNHNS and SASEGT. The CDR3 nucleotides read TGTGCCAGCAGTTTCCGGGACAGGGGTTTCTACGAGCAGTACTTC. Residues: CASSFRDRGFYEQYF.

This chain uses TRBV6-5 with TRBJ1-6, with D possibly being TRBD1 (5 bases). Trimming removed 6 bases at V and 7 bases at J, with 13 bases between. The germline gives CDR1 MNHEY, CDR2 SVGAGI. The CDR3 is 14 amino acids. CDR3 sequence (DNA): TGTGCCAGCAGCTCCCGCAGGGCCAATTCACCCCTCCACTTT. It codes for CASSSRRANSPLHF.

CDR3 region: CASSLVGERAYEQYF. CDR3 bases: TGTGCCAGCAGCTTAGTAGGGGAACGGGCCTACGAGCAGTACTTC. The chain couples TRBV7-2 to TRBJ2-7; TRBD1 might be the D (5 bases). Germline lookup yields CDR1 SGHTA and CDR2 FQGNSA. V gave up 1 base and J gave up 2 bases, with 12 bases separating them. This CDR3 has 15 residues. The full variable domain, its missing parts supplied by reference TRBV7-2 and TRBJ2-7, is GAGVSQSPSNKVTEKGKDVELRCDPISGHTALYWYRQSLGQGLEFLIYFQGNSAPDKSGLPSDRFSAERTGGSVSTLTIQRTQQEDSAVYLCASSLVGERAYEQYFGPGTRLTVT.

The rearrangement uses TRBV10-3 and TRBJ2-7; D gene unclear. The CDR3 is 15 amino acids. CDR1 and CDR2 from the germline V gene are ENHRY and SYGVKD. V was clipped by 3 bases and J by 2 bases, with 14 bases between them. CDR3 in DNA: TGTGCCATCAGTGAAGATCCCTCCCCAGCCTACGAGCAGTACTTC. Amino acids: CAISEDPSPAYEQYF.

As regards this clone: The sample holds other DNA sequences that translate to the same CDR3. V is TRBV7-2 and J is TRBJ2-3; 7 bases align to TRBD2. V dropped 5 bases and J dropped 0; count of bases not matched to a gene: 2. This CDR3 comprises 14 residues. Germline assignment: CDR1 SGHTA and CDR2 FQGNSA. CDR3 region: CASSPGGSTDTQYF. The CDR3 bases are TGTGCCAGCAGCCCCGGGGGGAGCACAGATACGCAGTATTTT.

This clone turned up a few times. This chain joins TRBV15 and TRBJ2-5; D unclear. Deletions cut 0 bases from V and 1 base from J, with 9 bases between. The germline gives CDR1 LNHNV, CDR2 YYDKDF (reference sequence). CDR3 length equals 15 residues. The CDR3 DNA is TGTGCCACCAGCAGAGATAGGAGTACCCAAGAGACCCAGTACTTC. Translating gives CATSRDRSTQETQYF.

This rearrangement joins TRBV4-3 to TRBJ1-1; D is unclear. V shed 6 bases and J shed 5 bases, with 13 bases lying between them. Looked up from germline, CDR1 is LGHNA and CDR2 is YSLEER. The CDR3 is 13 residues long. The CDR3 here is CASSQDSRTEAFF. In nucleotides, the CDR3 is TGCGCCAGCAGTCAGGACTCGAGAACTGAAGCTTTCTTT.

CDR3 loop: CASSAAIGTGTWIAEKLFF. CDR3 in DNA: TGTGCCAGTAGTGCCGCAATAGGGACAGGGACGTGGATCGCGGAAAAACTGTTTTTT. The rearrangement uses TRBV19 and TRBJ1-4, with 9 bases aligning to TRBD1. Trimming cost V 5 bases and J 8 bases; bases outside gene matches: 21. Germline V gene lookup returns CDR1 LNHDA and CDR2 SQIVND (reference sequence). The CDR3 is 19 residues long.

The chain has TRBV7-3 and TRBJ2-7, with D perhaps matching TRBD1 (6 bases). The V gene lost 6 bases and the J gene lost 0 bases, with 9 bases spanning the gap. This CDR3 has 13 amino acids. Germline values: CDR1 SGHTA, CDR2 FQGTGA. CDR3 coding DNA: TGTGCCAGCAGTAGGGGGATCTCCTACGAGCAGTACTTC. Translation gives CASSRGISYEQYF.

The chain uses TRBV7-9 and TRBJ1-2; no firm D call. This CDR3 comprises 14 residues. The ends were cut back, 3 bases at V and 0 bases at J, with 8 bases in the middle. Germline V lookup: CDR1 SEHNR, CDR2 FQNEAQ (reference sequence). The CDR3 region has the DNA TGTGCCAGCAGCTTTCCGACACCTAACTATGGCTACACCTTC. Translated: CASSFPTPNYGYTF.

The sample holds a few counts of this clone. This chain uses TRBV2 with TRBJ2-3; no clear D gene. This CDR3 is built from 14 residues. V lost 4 bases and J 1 base, leaving 9 bases between the germline ends. CDR1 is SNHLY, CDR2 FYNNEI, per germline. Written as DNA, the CDR3 is TGTGCCAGCAGTGGTTATCCCCGCACAGATACGCAGTATTTT. This gives the protein CASSGYPRTDTQYF. Combining the CDR3 with reference TRBV2 and TRBJ2-3 gives the whole variable domain EPEVTQTPSHQVTQMGQEVILRCVPISNHLYFYWYRQILGQKVEFLVSFYNNEISEKSEIFDDQFSVERPDGSNFTLKIRSTKLEDSAMYFCASSGYPRTDTQYFGPGTRLTVL.

This clone has only a few counts. The chain is built from TRBV9 and TRBJ1-2, with a possible D match to TRBD1 (5 bases). Germline V gene lookup returns CDR1 SGDLS and CDR2 YYNGEE. V shed 4 bases and J shed 0 bases, with 22 bases lying between them. There are 18 residues in the CDR3. CDR3 region: CASSLIIGGTSPNYGYTF. The CDR3 nucleotides read TGTGCCAGCAGCTTGATTATTGGGGGGACGTCACCTAACTATGGCTACACCTTC.

This chain connects TRBV11-1 to TRBJ2-1; 9 nucleotides align to TRBD1. The ends lost 7 bases at V and 7 bases at J; junction bases unmatched: 11. From germline, CDR1 is SGHAT and CDR2 FQDESV (reference sequence). This CDR3 is 15 amino acids long. DNA for the CDR3: TGTGCCAGCAAGAGCCCCGGACAGGGGATAAATGAGCAGTTCTTC. This translates into CASKSPGQGINEQFF.